The next 18 T cell receptor beta chains were all read from a single sample in a study of liver allograft versus peripheral blood T cells. The wider study: What was compared were the T cell receptor repertoires in transplanted livers and those in the peripheral blood of recipients.

TCRdb reprocessed the reads via MiXCR and lists one record per CDR3 protein. This table has about 6,500 distinct CDR3 sequences, 15% to 20% appearing once. These receptors all come from a human patient who had a liver transplant. The graft donor may be the source of some T cells.

This clonotype counts as medium-sized (0.01 to 0.1%). J is TRBJ2-7 and V is TRBV6-1; TRBD1 matches 9 bases. The CDR3 has 15 amino acids. V lost 7 bases, J lost 2 bases, and 9 bases stayed unmatched. Germline values: CDR1 MNHNS, CDR2 SASEGT. CDR3 sequence: CASTEEGTGPYEQYF. CDR3 nucleotide sequence: TGTGCCAGCACCGAAGAGGGGACAGGGCCCTACGAGCAGTACTTC.

This clonotype is termed medium-sized. The chain employs TRBV14 and TRBJ1-2; D gene uncertain. The V end lost 0 bases, the J end lost 5 bases, and 13 bases lay between the germline ends. The CDR3 totals 15 residues. The germline V gene encodes CDR1 SGHDN and CDR2 FVKESK. CDR3 nucleotides: TGTGCCAGCAGCCAAGAAGGACGCAGCCTTTATGGCTACACCTTC. As protein: CASSQEGRSLYGYTF.

This clonotype was seen at least ten times. This chain joins TRBV7-9 and TRBJ1-2, with 7 bases aligning to TRBD1. Germline trimming cut 6 bases from V and 5 bases from J; bases unmatched to any gene: 12. Looked up from germline, CDR1 is SEHNR and CDR2 is FQNEAQ (reference sequence). This CDR3 has 15 amino acids. For the CDR3, the DNA is TGTGCCAGCAGGGACGGGGGGGACAGAAAATATGGCTACACCTTC. It specifies CASRDGGDRKYGYTF.

The chain recombines TRBV20-1 with TRBJ2-1, with 8 positions matching TRBD2. The CDR3 totals 14 residues. With 1 base clipped from V and 5 bases from J, the junction kept 4 bases outside the gene matches. Germline V gene data show CDR1 as DFQATT and CDR2 as SNEGSKA (reference sequence). CDR3 DNA sequence: TGCAGTGCTAGAGCACTAGCGGCCCACAATGAGCAGTTCTTC. It is translated as CSARALAAHNEQFF.

At least ten counts were recorded for this clonotype. The V call is TRBV6-6, the J call TRBJ1-1; D perhaps matches TRBD1 (5 bases). Trimming removed 6 bases from V and 4 bases from J, with 12 bases in between. Germline values: CDR1 MNHNY, CDR2 SVGAGI (reference sequence). The CDR3 contains 13 residues. The CDR3 here is CASSYDRGTEAFF. The CDR3 DNA sequence: TGTGCCAGCAGCTATGACAGAGGCACTGAAGCTTTCTTT.

This clonotype rates as medium-sized. This chain joins TRBV29-1 and TRBJ1-2; TRBD1 aligns across 7 bases. From germline, CDR1 is SQVTM and CDR2 ANQGSEA. The CDR3 extends over 11 amino acids. V dropped 7 bases and J dropped 3; count of bases not matched to a gene: 2. CDR3: CSAGTDYGYTF. For the CDR3, the DNA is TGCAGCGCCGGGACAGACTATGGCTACACCTTC.

This clonotype was seen repeatedly, ten times or more. The junction departs from the called germline gene at one end, perhaps through a read error. The chain carries TRBV27 and TRBJ1-4; D is undetermined. The CDR3 sequence is 14 residues long. CDR1 is MNHEY and CDR2 is SMNVEV in the germline V gene (reference sequence). CDR3 DNA sequence: TGTGCCAGCAGTGCCTTCGGGTCTAAGGAAAAACTGTTTTTT. This gives the protein CASSAFGSKEKLFF.

This clonotype was recorded many times. The J gene is TRBJ2-7, the V gene TRBV7-9; the match to TRBD1 covers 8 bases. CDR3 size: 14 residues. V was clipped by 5 bases and J by 2 bases; unmatched bases: 5. Germline CDR1 reads SEHNR; CDR2 reads FQNEAQ (reference sequence). The CDR3 spells CASSPRDRTYEQYF. CDR3 nucleotide sequence: TGTGCCAGCAGCCCCCGGGACAGGACCTACGAGCAGTACTTC.

The gene calls are TRBV6-1 and TRBJ2-1, with D perhaps matching TRBD1 (7 bases). Germline CDR1 MNHNS, CDR2 SASEGT. The ends were cut back, 4 bases at V and 4 bases at J, with 14 bases in the middle. The CDR3 spans 15 residues. Written as DNA, the CDR3 is TGTGCCAGCAGTGTCAGGGGGGTCCCGTACAATGAGCAGTTCTTC. Protein sequence: CASSVRGVPYNEQFF.

The rearrangement links TRBV28 to TRBJ1-5; D is uncertain. The CDR3 length is 13 residues. Trimming took 3 bases from V and 6 from J, leaving 9 bases between them. CDR1 MDHEN and CDR2 SYDVKM come from the germline V gene. For the CDR3, the DNA is TGTGCCAGCAGTTTCGTAGCGGCTCAGCCCCAGCATTTT. Protein product: CASSFVAAQPQHF.

This clonotype came up many times. This rearrangement joins TRBV29-1 to TRBJ2-1; TRBD1 is a possible D gene (5 bases). V lost 6 bases and J 2 bases, leaving 14 bases between the germline ends. CDR1 and CDR2 (germline): SQVTM, ANQGSEA. The CDR3 covers 14 residues. The CDR3 nucleotides are TGCAGCGTCGACTGGGGCTCGGCCTACAATGAGCAGTTCTTC. Protein: CSVDWGSAYNEQFF.

This clonotype is deemed medium-sized. This chain uses TRBV7-9 with TRBJ2-7, with D perhaps matching TRBD1 (6 bases). This CDR3 has 15 amino acids. V was pared by 3 bases and J by 4 bases, with 16 bases between. CDR1 is SEHNR, CDR2 FQNEAQ, per germline (reference sequence). The CDR3 spells CASSLGQGYEYEQYF. CDR3 nucleotides: TGTGCCAGCAGCTTGGGCCAGGGGTATGAGTACGAGCAGTACTTC.

In its sample, this clonotype was seen a few times. J is TRBJ1-5 and V is TRBV12-3 or TRBV12-4, with D hard to call. The CDR3 totals 14 residues. V lost 5 bases and J lost 5, with 13 bases in between. The CDR3 is CASSVTPHDQPQHF. The CDR3 bases are TGTGCCAGCAGTGTGACACCGCACGATCAGCCCCAGCATTTT.

This clonotype was recorded a few times. Here the CDR3 reads CASSFGQGGTNQPQHF. CDR3 bases: TGTGCCAGCAGCTTCGGACAGGGGGGCACCAATCAGCCCCAGCATTTT. This chain uses TRBV7-9 with TRBJ1-5, with TRBD1 matching over 10 bases. Germline loops: CDR1 SEHNR, CDR2 FQNEAQ (reference sequence). Germline trimming cut 3 bases from V and 3 bases from J; bases unmatched to any gene: 5. The CDR3 is 16 amino acids. Variable domain in full (rest from reference TRBV7-9 and TRBJ1-5): DTGVSQNPRHKITKRGQNVTFRCDPISEHNRLYWYRQTLGQGPEFLTYFQNEAQLEKSRLLSDRFSAERPKGSFSTLEIQRTEQGDSAMYLCASSFGQGGTNQPQHFGDGTRLSIL.

Relative to its sample, this clonotype is medium-sized. In DNA, the CDR3 is TGTGCCAGCAGCTTAGGAGGGGGCCGGCAGCCCCAGCATTTT. This codes for CASSLGGGRQPQHF. The V gene is TRBV13, the J gene TRBJ1-5; TRBD1 agrees at 7 bases. The CDR3 extends over 14 amino acids. Per the germline V gene, CDR1 is PRHDT and CDR2 is FYEKMQ (reference sequence). V lost 0 bases and J lost 7; bases outside the gene matches: 3.

This clonotype was picked up a small number of times. The chain is built from TRBV7-9 and TRBJ1-2, with 9 nucleotides matching TRBD1. CDR1 and CDR2 (germline): SEHNR, FQNEAQ (reference sequence). The ends lost 4 bases at V and 6 bases at J; junction bases unmatched: 12. CDR3 length equals 16 residues. DNA of the CDR3: TGTGCCAGCAGCTATACTATAAGGACAGGGGAAAATGGCTACACCTTC. Encoded protein: CASSYTIRTGENGYTF.

This clonotype is judged medium-sized. The V call is TRBV27, the J call TRBJ1-2; weak D call: TRBD1 (6 bases). The CDR3 spans 13 residues. V dropped 6 bases and J dropped 8 bases, with 16 bases sitting between them. CDR1 MNHEY and CDR2 SMNVEV come from the germline V gene (reference sequence). CDR3 amino acids: CASSRGSGVGYTF. In DNA form, the CDR3 reads TGTGCCAGCAGCCGAGGGTCAGGGGTAGGCTACACCTTC.

Ten or more counts support this clonotype. The CDR3 loop reads CASGQGEQYF. In DNA, the CDR3 is TGTGCCAGCGGGCAGGGCGAGCAGTACTTC. This sequence joins TRBV6-2 or TRBV6-3 and TRBJ2-7, with TRBD1 as a possible D gene (5 bases). V lost 8 bases to trimming and J lost 6 bases, with 8 bases between them. This CDR3 comprises 10 residues. Germline CDR1 and CDR2: MNHEY and SVGEGT.